The 9 T cell receptor beta chains reported below all come from one sample, sequenced in a study of CXCR3-negative and CXCR3-positive naive CD8 T cells. TRB cDNA was prepared as libraries by UMI-labeled 5' RACE. TCRdb processed the 5' RACE reads again and assigns one entry to each CDR3 protein, with no DNA. The sample table sets out some 130,000 distinct CDR3 sequences. Sample: naive CXCR3- CD8+ T cells from blood. Subset denoted: CD45RO-CCR7+CD27+CD95- naive CD8+ T cells lacking CXCR3 (TNR3-). Receptors were obtained from a human donor in good health. Some clones in this sample may be carry-over from other donors' samples.

The chain is built from TRBV28 and TRBJ2-1; TCRdb indicates TRBD1, and absent DNA this call remains unverified. CDR3 length: 14 residues. Germline lookup yields CDR1 MDHEN and CDR2 SYDVKM. CDR3 region: CASSFRGGANEQFF.

The chain joins TRBV28 to TRBJ2-7; the D gene TCRdb calls, TRBD2, cannot be checked with no DNA. CDR1 is MDHEN and CDR2 is SYDVKM in the germline V gene. CDR3 length equals 15 residues. CDR3 sequence reads: CASSPEIRETYEQYF.

J is TRBJ2-7 and V is TRBV3-1; TCRdb picks TRBD2, but there is no DNA to check that call. Germline V CDR1 and CDR2: LGHDT, YNNKEL (reference sequence). CDR3 length: 17 residues. CDR3 protein: CASSQDSGRAPVYEQYF.

The chain is built from TRBV7-2 and TRBJ1-2; TCRdb's D call of TRBD1 is untestable without DNA. The CDR3 length is 21 residues. Germline lookup yields CDR1 SGHTA and CDR2 FQGNSA. The CDR3 loop reads CASSSFRTGGIAQTINYGYTF. Full variable domain (rest looked up from reference TRBV7-2 and TRBJ1-2): GAGVSQSPSNKVTEKGKDVELRCDPISGHTALYWYRQSLGQGLEFLIYFQGNSAPDKSGLPSDRFSAERTGGSVSTLTIQRTQQEDSAVYLCASSSFRTGGIAQTINYGYTFGSGTRLTVV.

The genes are TRBV5-1 and TRBJ2-6; the D call of TRBD1 rests on TCRdb alone, since no DNA is present to check it. The length of the CDR3 is 18 residues. Germline V gene sequence: CDR1 SGHRS, CDR2 YFSETQ. CDR3: CASSLGDRGRPGANVLTF.

V gene TRBV2 combines with J gene TRBJ2-3; TCRdb lists TRBD1, though no DNA is available to test this call. The CDR3 has 14 residues. Germline CDR1 is SNHLY and CDR2 is FYNNEI. This CDR3 is CARGQGAYADTQYF.

The V gene is TRBV6-2 or TRBV6-3, the J gene TRBJ1-3. The CDR3 runs 18 residues. CDR1 is MNHEY and CDR2 is SVGEGT in the germline V gene. CDR3: CASSYARRRFEVGNTIYF.

The rearrangement uses TRBV5-1 and TRBJ2-7; there is no DNA to check the TCRdb D call of TRBD2. The V gene's germline CDR1 is SGHRS and CDR2 YFSETQ. CDR3 length: 15 residues. The CDR3: CASSFSAGQNYEQYF.

The chain recombines TRBV27 with TRBJ2-7; TCRdb's assignment of TRBD1 cannot be checked, as there is no DNA. CDR1 and CDR2 from the germline V gene are MNHEY and SMNVEV (reference sequence). There are 14 residues in the CDR3. This CDR3 is CASSPGWDTGEQYF.